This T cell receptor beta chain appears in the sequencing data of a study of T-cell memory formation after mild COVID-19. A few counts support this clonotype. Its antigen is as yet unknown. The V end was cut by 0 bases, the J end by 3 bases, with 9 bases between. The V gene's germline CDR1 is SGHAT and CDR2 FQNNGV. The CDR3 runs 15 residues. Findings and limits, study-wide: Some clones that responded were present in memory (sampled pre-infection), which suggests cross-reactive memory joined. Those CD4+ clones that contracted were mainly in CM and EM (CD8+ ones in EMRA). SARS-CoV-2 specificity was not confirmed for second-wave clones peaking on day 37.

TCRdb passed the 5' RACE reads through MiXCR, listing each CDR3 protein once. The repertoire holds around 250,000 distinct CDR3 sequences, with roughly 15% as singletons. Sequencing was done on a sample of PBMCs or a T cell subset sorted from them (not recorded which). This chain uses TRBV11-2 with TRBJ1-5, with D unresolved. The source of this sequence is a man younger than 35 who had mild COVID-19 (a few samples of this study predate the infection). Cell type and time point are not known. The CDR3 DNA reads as TGTGCCAGCAGCTTAGACAGCAGCCTCAATCAGCCCCAGCATTTT. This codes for CASSLDSSLNQPQHF.